A selection of T cell receptor beta chains follows, all from one sample in a study of CD4+ T cells in melanoma. Measured with immunoSEQ multiplex PCR; TCRdb has only the in-frame clones, and not every one. This table holds 7,300 or so clones, 45% to 55% found once. The sequenced material came from cells from a culture (not recorded whether cultured in vitro). The receptors come from a human donor with melanoma. Both conserved end residues are part of each CDR3. D genes are given only for firm matches.

V gene,D gene,CDR3 protein
TRBV2,TRBD2,CASSGRTSGGGFEQYF
TRBV5-1,TRBD1,CASSLFTQGLNTEAFF
TRBV12-1,-,CASSFRTRQDEQFF
TRBV20-1,-,CSARYRREAFF
TRBV10-3,-,CAISEPISMDNSDTQYF
TRBV6-6,TRBD2,CASSTILAGGSYEQYF
TRBV4-1,-,CASSQGFRQETQYF
TRBV2,-,CASSRDSLNTGELFF
TRBV29-1,-,CSVGLQPRAFF
TRBV7-3,-,CASSFLANYGYTF
TRBV6-5,-,CASSRDTTFYEQYF
TRBV5-1,TRBD2,CASSLAPRGVGTDTQYF
TRBV11-2,-,CGSSPGSGYTF
TRBV7-9,-,CASSSGVDQPQHF
TRBV7-8,-,CASSFRGNTEAFF
TRBV4-2,-,CASSQALYGYTF
TRBV7-3,TRBD1,CASSLLGQGLNSPLHF
TRBV9,TRBD1,CASSRTGPGYTF
TRBV27,-,CASSLVSPSLTRVHF
TRBV19,-,CASRAAWGGDQPQHF
TRBV4-1,-,CASSQEWADTQYF
TRBV2,-,CASSAALTYEQYF
TRBV10-3,TRBD2,CAISQRPSGGQGTDTQYF
TRBV5-1,-,CASSLDINTEAFF
TRBV11-2,-,CASRPPAYNEQFF
TRBV5-6,TRBD1,CASSLDRANSPLHF
TRBV6-1,-,CASQRDSKTYEQYF
TRBV2,-,CASRLTGSGNTIYF
TRBV30,-,CAWPGGSSGGYTF
TRBV5-4,TRBD2,CASSWAGAGGPGELFF
TRBV19,TRBD1,CASQPRDRVRNEQFF
TRBV6-1,-,CASSDIGNYSPLHF
TRBV4-1,-,CASSRGGNTIYF
TRBV5-6,-,CASSWKATNEKLFF
TRBV5-1,TRBD1,CASSLGTGIEQYF
TRBV2,-,CASSPSREQYF
TRBV6-1,-,CASSPLVGELFF
TRBV5-4,-,CASSRRGNYEQYF
TRBV11-2,-,CASSLERIGVEWGTEAFF
TRBV10-3,-,CAISRPGNTIYF
TRBV29-1,-,CSVEHRSNYGYTF
TRBV10-3,-,CAFPGPGECNQPQHF
TRBV10-3,TRBD1,CASGQGASEQFF
TRBV7-2,TRBD1,CASSFVGRGQTEAFF
TRBV29-1,-,CSVAGQFWNTEAFF
TRBV4-1,-,CASSQERRGRGNEAFF
TRBV29-1,TRBD1,CSVTGTGFDYGYTF
TRBV7-9,-,CASSSVKARLETQYF
TRBV2,-,CASSHRTGGNIQYF
TRBV21-1,-,CASSKEQGVTNEKLFF
TRBV7-3,-,CASSLTATGTDTQYF
TRBV29-1,-,CSGGGGVTGNTIYF
TRBV18,-,CASSPLGRMNTEAFF
TRBV27,-,CASSPRQLGYGYTF
TRBV5-6,-,CASSLGVSYEQYF
TRBV2,TRBD2,CASSGTSGGKDTQYF